These 3 T cell receptor beta chains were all obtained from the same sample, sequenced in a study of PD-L1 blockade in urothelial cancer. Generated by immunoSEQ multiplex PCR, the TCRdb table keeps only in-frame clones and is missing some. The sample has about 91,000 clones, approximately 87% seen once. Time point: peripheral blood 6 weeks after treatment start. The sequenced sample was PBMCs, obtained around atezolizumab (anti-PD-L1) treatment. The receptors originated from a man aged 65 to 79 with urothelial cancer.

The chain links TRBV9 to TRBJ2-1; TRBD2 matches 8 bases. The trim removed 1 base at V and 3 bases at J, leaving 3 bases unmatched. The CDR3 has 15 residues. Germline CDR1 and CDR2: SGDLS and YYNGEE. As DNA, the CDR3 is TGTGCCAGCAGCGTACAAAGCGGGGGCTACAATGAGCAGTTCTTC. Translation gives CASSVQSGGYNEQFF.

The rearrangement joins TRBV5-5 to TRBJ2-5; 8 bases are shared with TRBD2. This CDR3 is 14 amino acids long. V shed 4 bases, J shed 5 bases, and the junction held 7 bases outside the gene matches. The germline gives CDR1 SGHKS, CDR2 YYEKEE (reference sequence). CDR3 in amino acids: CASSPSGGGETQYF. In nucleotides, the CDR3 is TGTGCCAGCAGCCCGTCCGGGGGGGGTGAGACCCAGTACTTC.

The chain has TRBV28 and TRBJ1-3; D might be TRBD1 (6 bases). V was pared by 4 bases and J by 0 bases, with 13 bases between. The length of the CDR3 is 16 residues. Germline V gene sequence: CDR1 MDHEN, CDR2 SYDVKM. The chain's CDR3 is CASSSQGIGSGNTIYF. CDR3 DNA sequence: TGTGCCAGCAGTTCACAGGGCATTGGCTCTGGAAACACCATATATTTT.